These 28 T cell receptor beta chains were all obtained from the same sample, sequenced in a study of T cell changes during pregnancy in multiple sclerosis. TCRdb's table, derived via immunoSEQ multiplex PCR, lists solely in-frame clones and lacks some. The table records around 130,000 clones, about 94% of them present only once. The sample in question was peripheral blood, obtained before pregnancy. The receptors here all came from a female donor with multiple sclerosis, enrolled in a pregnancy study.

The chain joins TRBV29-1 to TRBJ2-7; 7 nucleotides align to TRBD2. CDR1 is SQVTM, CDR2 ANQGSEA, per germline. Losses at the gene ends were 6 bases for V and 2 bases for J; bases not matched to a gene: 7. The CDR3 consists of 13 residues. In DNA form, the CDR3 reads TGCAGCGTCCGAGCGGGGACCGCCTACGAGCAGTACTTC. It codes for CSVRAGTAYEQYF.

This chain joins TRBV6-1 and TRBJ1-5, with a weak D call TRBD1 (5 bases). Trimming took 2 bases from V and 11 from J, leaving 13 bases between them. Germline V gene data show CDR1 as MNHNS and CDR2 as SASEGT. This CDR3 spans 13 amino acids. CDR3 sequence reads: CASSERGRAAQHF. The CDR3 nucleotides read TGTGCCAGCAGTGAAAGGGGAAGGGCAGCCCAGCATTTT.

This chain links TRBV9 with TRBJ1-2, with D hard to call. Per germline, CDR1 SGDLS and CDR2 YYNGEE. CDR3 length equals 15 residues. Deletions cut 0 bases from V and 4 bases from J, with 13 bases between. CDR3 residues: CASSVGAEVGYGYTF. The CDR3 DNA follows: TGTGCCAGCAGCGTAGGGGCGGAGGTAGGCTATGGCTACACCTTC.

The CDR3 loop is CASSLGTSGREQYF. The CDR3 region has the DNA TGTGCCAGCAGCCTTGGGACTAGCGGGAGGGAGCAGTACTTC. The rearrangement joins TRBV7-8 to TRBJ2-7, with 15 bases fitting TRBD2. The V and J ends lost 5 bases and 7 bases, in that order; junction bases with no gene match: 3. The CDR3 is 14 amino acids. The germline CDR1 and CDR2 sequences are SGHVS and FQNEAQ.

The CDR3 spells CASSGGQGRNGELFF. The CDR3 DNA reads as TGTGCCAGCAGTGGGGGACAGGGGAGGAACGGGGAGCTGTTTTTT. The V and J genes are TRBV6-1 and TRBJ2-2; 10 nucleotides match TRBD1. This CDR3 region has 15 residues. Germline assignment: CDR1 MNHNS and CDR2 SASEGT. V shed 4 bases and J 7 bases; nucleotides not matched to a gene: 6.

This chain uses TRBV7-9 with TRBJ2-6, with 7 positions matching TRBD1. Germline CDR1 is SEHNR and CDR2 is FQNEAQ (reference sequence). This CDR3 comprises 19 residues. Trimming cost V 5 bases and J 2 bases; bases outside gene matches: 15. The CDR3 sequence is CASSHPGTGESTGANVLTF. The CDR3 DNA reads TGTGCCAGCAGCCACCCAGGAACAGGGGAGAGTACTGGGGCCAACGTCCTGACTTTC.

This chain uses TRBV5-1 with TRBJ1-2; 9 bases are shared with TRBD1. Germline CDR1 is SGHRS and CDR2 is YFSETQ. V shed 4 bases, J shed 4 bases, and the junction held 2 bases outside the gene matches. The CDR3 contains 13 residues. CDR3 region: CASSQGQGYGYTF. The CDR3 DNA is TGCGCCAGCAGCCAGGGACAGGGCTATGGCTACACCTTC.

The chain uses TRBV19 and TRBJ2-6; D is perhaps TRBD1 (5 bases). The CDR3 has 16 amino acids. From germline, CDR1 is LNHDA and CDR2 SQIVND (reference sequence). V was pared by 5 bases and J by 4 bases, with 15 bases between. In DNA, the CDR3 is TGTGCCAGTAGTCTTGGAACAGGCCTCGGGGCCAACGTCCTGACTTTC. Its translation is CASSLGTGLGANVLTF. Filled out from reference TRBV19 and TRBJ2-6, the complete variable domain reads DGGITQSPKYLFRKEGQNVTLSCEQNLNHDAMYWYRQDPGQGLRLIYYSQIVNDFQKGDIAEGYSVSREKKESFPLTVTSAQKNPTAFYLCASSLGTGLGANVLTFGAGSRLTVL.

The chain uses TRBV6-5 and TRBJ2-1; no clear D. V lost 0 bases to trimming and J lost 6 bases, with 9 bases between them. Per the germline V gene, CDR1 is MNHEY and CDR2 is SVGAGI. This CDR3 is 14 amino acids long. The CDR3 coding sequence is TGTGCCAGCAGTTACTCGTATCTGCGCAATGAGCAGTTCTTC. Translating it yields CASSYSYLRNEQFF.

V and J are TRBV30 and TRBJ2-5; D possibly corresponds to TRBD2 (5 bases). With 3 bases removed from V and 7 bases from J, the gap between germline ends came to 9 bases. The CDR3 totals 11 residues. Germline CDR1 and CDR2: GTSNPN and SVGIG (reference sequence). The CDR3 coding sequence is TGTGCCTGGAGCGGACGGGGGACCCAGTACTTC. It codes for CAWSGRGTQYF.

For the CDR3, the DNA is TGTGCCTGGAGTAAGCTTAACACAGATACGCAGTATTTT. It is translated as CAWSKLNTDTQYF. The chain joins TRBV30 to TRBJ2-3; D not resolved. The CDR3 has 13 amino acids. V gave up 2 bases and J gave up 2 bases, with 8 bases separating them. Germline-derived CDR1 and CDR2 are GTSNPN and SVGIG (reference sequence).

This clone was seen a few times. This chain uses TRBV25-1 with TRBJ1-1; TRBD1 might be the D (5 bases). Germline assignment: CDR1 MGHDK and CDR2 SYGVNS. V was cut by 10 bases and J by 5 bases, with 17 bases left in between. The CDR3 sequence is 13 residues long. CDR3 region: CATQRAGRTEAFF. The CDR3 DNA sequence: TGTGCCACCCAACGGGCAGGGCGAACTGAAGCTTTCTTT.

The chain has TRBV9 and TRBJ1-2, with 7 bases fitting TRBD1. Germline CDR1 SGDLS, CDR2 YYNGEE. This CDR3 has 18 amino acids. J lost 2 bases, V lost 3 bases, and 16 bases had no gene match. The CDR3 DNA reads TGTGCCAGCAGCGGAAAGGGGGCGGCGGGCAAAGGAAACTATGGCTACACCTTC. The encoded protein is CASSGKGAAGKGNYGYTF.

The V gene is TRBV7-3, the J gene TRBJ1-1; D perhaps matches TRBD1 (5 bases). The length of the CDR3 is 15 residues. Deletions cut 0 bases from V and 1 base from J, with 9 bases between. The V gene's germline CDR1 is SGHTA and CDR2 FQGTGA. CDR3 in DNA: TGTGCCAGCAGCTTAACCCTGACAGCGAACACTGAAGCTTTCTTT. It is translated as CASSLTLTANTEAFF.

This chain uses TRBV2 with TRBJ1-2; 8 nucleotides align to TRBD1. Germline assignment: CDR1 SNHLY and CDR2 FYNNEI. CDR3 length: 14 residues. Germline trimming cut 7 bases from V and 4 bases from J; bases unmatched to any gene: 8. The CDR3 sequence: CASKSGTGFYGYTF. As DNA, the CDR3 is TGTGCCAGCAAATCCGGGACAGGTTTCTATGGCTACACCTTC.

The chain couples TRBV7-2 to TRBJ2-2; a weak D match, TRBD1 (6 bases). V lost 2 bases, J lost 0 bases, and 10 bases lay in between. This CDR3 spans 16 amino acids. The germline V gene encodes CDR1 SGHTA and CDR2 FQGNSA. In nucleotides, the CDR3 is TGTGCCAGCAGCTTATGGACAGACCCGAACACCGGGGAGCTGTTTTTT. This translates into CASSLWTDPNTGELFF. The whole variable domain, filled in from reference TRBV7-2 and TRBJ2-2, reads GAGVSQSPSNKVTEKGKDVELRCDPISGHTALYWYRQSLGQGLEFLIYFQGNSAPDKSGLPSDRFSAERTGGSVSTLTIQRTQQEDSAVYLCASSLWTDPNTGELFFGEGSRLTVL.

The genes are TRBV11-3 and TRBJ1-1, with D uncertain. Germline V gives CDR1 SGHNT, CDR2 YENEEA. CDR3 length: 13 amino acids. The V end lost 5 bases, the J end lost 4 bases, and 11 bases lay between the germline ends. CDR3 residues: CASSLEFGTEAFF. The CDR3 region has the DNA TGTGCCAGCAGCCTGGAGTTCGGCACTGAAGCTTTCTTT.

The chain employs TRBV27 and TRBJ1-5; TRBD1 agrees at 7 bases. With V trimmed by 11 bases and J by 1 base, 8 bases remained unmatched. The CDR3 loop spans 14 amino acids. Germline CDR1 is MNHEY and CDR2 is SMNVEV (reference sequence). The CDR3 region is CAGIRQGSNQPQHF. The CDR3 nucleotides read TGTGCCGGGATCCGACAGGGAAGCAATCAGCCCCAGCATTTT.

The chain carries TRBV28 and TRBJ2-7, with a possible D match to TRBD1 (5 bases). V dropped 11 bases and J dropped 0 bases, with 11 bases sitting between them. The CDR3 has 12 residues. Germline CDR1 and CDR2: MDHEN and SYDVKM. The CDR3 DNA is TGTGCCCATAGGGGTTCCTCCTACGAGCAGTACTTC. Translation gives CAHRGSSYEQYF. The full variable domain, rest sourced from reference TRBV28 and TRBJ2-7, is DVKVTQSSRYLVKRTGEKVFLECVQDMDHENMFWYRQDPGLGLRLIYFSYDVKMKEKGDIPEGYSVSREKKERFSLILESASTNQTSMYLCAHRGSSYEQYFGPGTRLTVT.

The chain combines TRBV7-2 with TRBJ2-7; 8 nucleotides line up with TRBD2. The CDR3 runs to 15 residues. V gave up 1 base and J gave up 0 bases; unmatched junction bases: 2. The germline CDR1 and CDR2 sequences are SGHTA and FQGNSA. This chain's CDR3 is CASSLGGGSSYEQYF. The CDR3, as DNA: TGTGCCAGCAGCTTAGGCGGGGGGAGCTCCTACGAGCAGTACTTC.

The rearrangement joins TRBV5-1 to TRBJ2-5; D is unresolved. Germline CDR1 is SGHRS and CDR2 is YFSETQ. V lost 2 bases and J lost 5, with 7 bases in between. The CDR3 consists of 12 residues. CDR3: CASSFARETQYF. DNA for the CDR3: TGCGCCAGCAGCTTCGCACGGGAGACCCAGTACTTC.

The rearrangement uses TRBV2 and TRBJ2-2; TRBD1 agrees at 9 bases. Trimming removed 0 bases from V and 6 bases from J; junction bases left unmatched: 11. CDR1 and CDR2 (germline): SNHLY, FYNNEI. This CDR3 has 18 amino acids. The CDR3 loop reads CASSEAFTGGVTAGELFF. Here the CDR3 DNA reads TGTGCCAGCAGTGAAGCCTTTACAGGGGGCGTAACGGCCGGGGAGCTGTTTTTT.

A note on this clone: This specimen includes other DNA sequences encoding the same CDR3. The rearrangement joins TRBV6-1 to TRBJ1-1; 8 bases align to TRBD1. Germline CDR1 reads MNHNS; CDR2 reads SASEGT. The trim removed 6 bases at V and 1 base at J, leaving 4 bases unmatched. The CDR3 is made up of 14 amino acids. The CDR3 here is CASRGTGRNTEAFF. The CDR3 DNA sequence: TGTGCCAGCAGAGGGACAGGAAGGAACACTGAAGCTTTCTTT.

CDR3 residues: CASSSYDYGNQPQHF. As DNA, the CDR3 is TGTGCCAGCAGCTCCTATGACTATGGCAATCAGCCCCAGCATTTT. The chain is built from TRBV5-6 and TRBJ1-5; D ambiguous. CDR3 length equals 15 residues. Trimming shortened V by 3 bases and J by 2 bases, and 12 bases separated the two germline ends. Germline loops: CDR1 SGHDT, CDR2 YYEEEE.

This chain connects TRBV6-5 to TRBJ2-1; D possibly corresponds to TRBD1 (6 bases). The CDR3 totals 14 residues. Germline V gene data show CDR1 as MNHEY and CDR2 as SVGAGI. The ends were cut back, 0 bases at V and 9 bases at J, with 12 bases in the middle. This chain's CDR3 is CASSYSGAGGEQFF. DNA for the CDR3: TGTGCCAGCAGTTACTCGGGGGCAGGTGGTGAGCAGTTCTTC.

This chain joins TRBV2 and TRBJ1-5; the match to TRBD1 covers 11 bases. Germline CDR1 reads SNHLY; CDR2 reads FYNNEI. The CDR3 extends over 15 amino acids. J was trimmed by 2 bases and V by 6 bases; bases with no gene match: 3. In DNA, the CDR3 is TGTGCCAGCAGGGAGGACAGGGGGCGCAATCAGCCCCAGCATTTT. Its translation: CASREDRGRNQPQHF.

The chain has TRBV4-1 and TRBJ2-1, with TRBD1 identical over 8 bases. This CDR3 has 16 amino acids. CDR1 MGHRA and CDR2 YSYEKL come from the germline V gene. V shed 1 base, J shed 3 bases, and the junction held 5 bases outside the gene matches. The CDR3 region has the DNA TGCGCCAGCAGCCAAGGGGACAGGTCCTTCTACAATGAGCAGTTCTTC. Its protein product is CASSQGDRSFYNEQFF.

V and J are TRBV5-4 and TRBJ2-2, with 7 bases matching TRBD2. The germline CDR1 and CDR2 sequences are SGHNT and YYREEE (reference sequence). The CDR3 contains 16 residues. Unmatched junction bases numbered 10, after V lost 4 bases and J lost 4 bases. The CDR3 region has the DNA TGTGCCAGCAGCACTCCCGGGACTAAGGTCACCGGGGAGCTGTTTTTT. It encodes CASSTPGTKVTGELFF.